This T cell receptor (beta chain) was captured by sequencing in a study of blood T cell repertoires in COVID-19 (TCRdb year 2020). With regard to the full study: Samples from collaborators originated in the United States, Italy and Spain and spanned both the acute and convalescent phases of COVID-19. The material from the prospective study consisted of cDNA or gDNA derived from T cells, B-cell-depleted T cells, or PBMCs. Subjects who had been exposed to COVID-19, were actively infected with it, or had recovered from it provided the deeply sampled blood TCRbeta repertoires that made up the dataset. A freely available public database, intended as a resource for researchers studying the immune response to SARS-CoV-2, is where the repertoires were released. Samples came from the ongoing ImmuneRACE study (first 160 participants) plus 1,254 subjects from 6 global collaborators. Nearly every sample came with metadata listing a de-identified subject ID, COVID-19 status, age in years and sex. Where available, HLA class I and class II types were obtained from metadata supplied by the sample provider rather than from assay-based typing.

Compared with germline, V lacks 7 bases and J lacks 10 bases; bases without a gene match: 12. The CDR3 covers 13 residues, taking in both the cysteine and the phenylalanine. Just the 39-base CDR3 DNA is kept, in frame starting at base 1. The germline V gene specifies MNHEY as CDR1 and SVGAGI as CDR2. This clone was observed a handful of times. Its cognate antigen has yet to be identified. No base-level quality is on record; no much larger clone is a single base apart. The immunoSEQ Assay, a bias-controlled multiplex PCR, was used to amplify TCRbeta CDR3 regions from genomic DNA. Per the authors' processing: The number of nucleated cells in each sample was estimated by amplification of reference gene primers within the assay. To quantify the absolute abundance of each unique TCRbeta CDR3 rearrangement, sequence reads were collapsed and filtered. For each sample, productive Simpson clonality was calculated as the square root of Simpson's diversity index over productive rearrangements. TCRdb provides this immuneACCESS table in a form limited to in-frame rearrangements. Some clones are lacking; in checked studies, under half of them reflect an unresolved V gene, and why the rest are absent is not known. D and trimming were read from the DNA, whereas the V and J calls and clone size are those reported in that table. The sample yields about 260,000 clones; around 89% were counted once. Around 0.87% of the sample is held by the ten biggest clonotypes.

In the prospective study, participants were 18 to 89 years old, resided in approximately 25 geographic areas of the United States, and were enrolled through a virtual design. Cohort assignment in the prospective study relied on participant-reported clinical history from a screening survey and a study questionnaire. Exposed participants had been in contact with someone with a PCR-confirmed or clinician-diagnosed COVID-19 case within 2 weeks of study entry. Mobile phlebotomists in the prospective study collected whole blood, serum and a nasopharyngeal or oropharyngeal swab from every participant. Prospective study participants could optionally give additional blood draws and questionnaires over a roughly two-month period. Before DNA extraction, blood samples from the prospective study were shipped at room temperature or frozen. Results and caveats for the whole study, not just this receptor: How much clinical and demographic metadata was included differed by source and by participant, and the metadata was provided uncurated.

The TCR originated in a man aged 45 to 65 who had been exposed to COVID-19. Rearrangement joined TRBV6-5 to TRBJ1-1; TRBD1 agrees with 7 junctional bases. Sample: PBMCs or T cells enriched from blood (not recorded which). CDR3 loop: CASTYNTGEAAFF. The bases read TGTGCCAGCACTTATAACACAGGGGAGGCAGCTTTCTTT.